This T cell receptor (beta chain) was identified in a study of cytomegalovirus exposure and HLA in healthy donors. Study-wide findings and caveats: A later analysis linked a missense DCLRE1C variant to TCR beta V- and J-gene trimming. Reportedly, cytomegalovirus status was diagnosed with high sensitivity and specificity.

Trimming removed 5 bases from V and 0 bases from J; junction bases left unmatched: 7. Germline assignment: CDR1 SGHAT and CDR2 FQNNGV. This CDR3 region has 15 residues. Each donor was nominally healthy when sampled (though unrecorded immune exposures were likely). The PCR contained 60 Vbeta and 13 Jbeta primers. TCRdb's copy holds only in-frame clones and misses some; the assay was immunoSEQ multiplex PCR. In the table there are around 190,000 clones, about four fifths of which are singletons. This clone has only a few counts. Its antigen is unknown. The same CDR3 is also encoded by other DNA sequences in this sample.

This receptor was identified in a female donor in good health and CMV-seronegative. The sample was PBMCs. The rearrangement joins TRBV11-2 to TRBJ2-7; TRBD2 matches at 7 bases. CDR3 in amino acids: CASSLEAGSSYEQYF. CDR3 in DNA: TGTGCCAGCAGCCTGGAAGCGGGAAGCTCCTACGAGCAGTACTTC.